The source of this TCR beta chain is a study of cytomegalovirus exposure and HLA in healthy donors. Findings and caveats of the study: It was 160 or so TCR beta chains that were listed as cytomegalovirus-associated.

In regard to this clone: Its antigen is still unknown.

Clones were read by immunoSEQ multiplex PCR, and TCRdb kept only the in-frame ones, dropping some. The table has roughly 110,000 clones, approximately 90% seen once. CDR3 length equals 15 residues. Germline V gene sequence: CDR1 MNHNY, CDR2 SVGAGI (reference sequence). The V gene end was trimmed by 4 bases and the J gene end by 2 bases; junction bases not matched to a gene: 3. The chain employs TRBV6-6 and TRBJ1-3; 9 nucleotides match TRBD1. Sequenced input: PBMCs. This receptor was identified in a woman aged 18-35 years in good health and CMV-seropositive. The CDR3 bases are TGTGCCAGCAGTTGGGGACAGGGAGCTGGAAACACCATATATTTT. This encodes CASSWGQGAGNTIYF.